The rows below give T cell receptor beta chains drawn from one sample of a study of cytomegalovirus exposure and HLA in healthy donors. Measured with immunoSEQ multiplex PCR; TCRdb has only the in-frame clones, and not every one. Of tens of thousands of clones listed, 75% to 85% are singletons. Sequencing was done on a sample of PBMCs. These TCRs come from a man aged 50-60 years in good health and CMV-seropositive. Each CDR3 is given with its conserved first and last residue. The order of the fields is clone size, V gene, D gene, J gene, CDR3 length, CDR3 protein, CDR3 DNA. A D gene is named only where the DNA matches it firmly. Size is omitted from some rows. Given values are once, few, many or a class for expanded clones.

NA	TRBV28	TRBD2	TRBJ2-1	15	CASSPSGISYNEQFF	TGTGCCAGCAGCCCGAGCGGGATCTCCTACAATGAGCAGTTCTTC
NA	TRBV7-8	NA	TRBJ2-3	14	CASSLVRGTDTQYF	TGTGCCAGCAGCTTAGTTCGGGGCACAGATACGCAGTATTTT
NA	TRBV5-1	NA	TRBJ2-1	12	CASSLNPVVQFF	TGCGCCAGCAGCTTGAATCCGGTTGTGCAGTTCTTC
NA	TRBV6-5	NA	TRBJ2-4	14	CASPIIVAKNIQYF	TGTGCCAGCCCAATAATAGTAGCCAAAAACATTCAGTACTTC
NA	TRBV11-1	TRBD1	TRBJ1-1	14	CASSPTNRGTEAFF	TGTGCCAGCAGCCCGACGAACAGGGGCACTGAAGCTTTCTTT
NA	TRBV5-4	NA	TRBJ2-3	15	CASSLGGGGSDTQYF	TGTGCCAGCAGCTTGGGAGGGGGTGGTTCAGATACGCAGTATTTT
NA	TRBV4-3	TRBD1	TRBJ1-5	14	CASSAGQGNQPQHF	TGCGCCAGCAGCGCGGGACAGGGAAATCAGCCCCAGCATTTT
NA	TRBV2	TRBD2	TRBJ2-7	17	CASSERGVAGHTYEQYF	TGTGCCAGCAGTGAACGGGGGGTGGCAGGACACACCTACGAGCAGTACTTC
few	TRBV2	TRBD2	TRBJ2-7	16	CASSEALSGGAYEQYF	TGTGCCAGCAGTGAAGCGCTGAGCGGGGGGGCGTACGAGCAGTACTTC
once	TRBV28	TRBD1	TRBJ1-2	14	CASSLRGQGDGYTF	TGTGCCAGCAGTTTACGGGGACAGGGGGATGGCTACACCTTC